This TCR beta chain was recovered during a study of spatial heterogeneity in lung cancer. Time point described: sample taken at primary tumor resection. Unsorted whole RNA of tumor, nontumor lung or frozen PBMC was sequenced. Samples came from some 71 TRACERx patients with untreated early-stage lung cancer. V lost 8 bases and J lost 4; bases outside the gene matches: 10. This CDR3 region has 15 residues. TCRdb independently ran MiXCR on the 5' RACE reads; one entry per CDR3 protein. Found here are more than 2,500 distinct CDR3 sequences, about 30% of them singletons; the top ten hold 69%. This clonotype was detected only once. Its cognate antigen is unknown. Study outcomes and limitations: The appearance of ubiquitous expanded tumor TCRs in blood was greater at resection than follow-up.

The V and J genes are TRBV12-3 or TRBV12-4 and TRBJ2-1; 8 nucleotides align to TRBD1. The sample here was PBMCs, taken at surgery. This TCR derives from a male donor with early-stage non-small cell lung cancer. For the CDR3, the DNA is TGTGCCAGCGGGGCCGGGGACAGGATATACAATGAGCAGTTCTTC. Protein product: CASGAGDRIYNEQFF.